This T cell receptor (beta chain) comes out of a study of response to subunit inactivated influenza vaccine. TCRdb recomputed calls from the RT-PCR reads with MiXCR, one row per CDR3 protein. The sample lists around 580,000 distinct CDR3 sequences; approximately 12% were seen once. This clonotype was seen a few times. Trimming removed 3 bases from V and 5 bases from J, with 10 bases in between. Germline V gene data show CDR1 as SGHTA and CDR2 as FQGNSA. CDR3 length equals 13 residues. This clonotype originated in a middle-aged man who received an inactivated influenza vaccine. The V gene is TRBV7-2, the J gene TRBJ2-5; unclear D gene. Sequencing used PBMCs from blood, obtained on the day of vaccination. The CDR3 sequence: CASSFGLLETQYF. In DNA form, the CDR3 reads TGTGCCAGCAGCTTCGGCCTTCTGGAGACCCAGTACTTC.